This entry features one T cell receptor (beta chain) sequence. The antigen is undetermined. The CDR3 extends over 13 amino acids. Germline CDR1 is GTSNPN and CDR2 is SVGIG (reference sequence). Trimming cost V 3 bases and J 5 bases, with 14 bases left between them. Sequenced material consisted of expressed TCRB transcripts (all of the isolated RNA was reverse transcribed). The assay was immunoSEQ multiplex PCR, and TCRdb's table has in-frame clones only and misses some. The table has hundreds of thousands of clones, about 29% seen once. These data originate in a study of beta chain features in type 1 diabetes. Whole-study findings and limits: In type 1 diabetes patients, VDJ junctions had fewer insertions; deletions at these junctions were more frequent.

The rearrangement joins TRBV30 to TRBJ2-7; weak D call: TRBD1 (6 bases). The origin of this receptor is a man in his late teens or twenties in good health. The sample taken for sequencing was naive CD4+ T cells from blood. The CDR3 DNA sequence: TGTGCCTGGAGGCTACAGGGTTCCGACGAGCAGTACTTC. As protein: CAWRLQGSDEQYF.